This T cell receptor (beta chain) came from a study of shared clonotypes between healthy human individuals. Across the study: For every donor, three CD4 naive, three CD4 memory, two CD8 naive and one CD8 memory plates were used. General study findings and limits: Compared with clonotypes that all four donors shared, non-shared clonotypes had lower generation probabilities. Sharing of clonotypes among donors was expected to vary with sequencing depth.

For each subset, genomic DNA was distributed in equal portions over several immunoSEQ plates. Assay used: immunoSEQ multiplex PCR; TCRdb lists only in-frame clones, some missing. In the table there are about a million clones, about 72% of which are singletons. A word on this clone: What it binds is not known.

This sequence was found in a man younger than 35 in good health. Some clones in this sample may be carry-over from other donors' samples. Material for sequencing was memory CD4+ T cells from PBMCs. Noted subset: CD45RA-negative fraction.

In DNA form, the CDR3 reads TGTGCCAGCAGCCAAGCGAACGGGAGGAGGTACGAGCAGTACTTC. The encoded protein is CASSQANGRRYEQYF. The V and J genes are TRBV4-2 and TRBJ2-7; TRBD2 matches at 7 bases. With 1 base clipped from V and 4 bases from J, the junction kept 7 bases outside the gene matches. There are 15 residues in the CDR3. Germline CDR1 and CDR2: LGHNA and YNFKEQ.